Listed below are T cell receptor beta chains from one sample, sequenced in a study of post-analysis software for immune sequencing data. TCRdb analysed the PCR reads with MiXCR anew, one entry per CDR3 protein. The repertoire holds some 160,000 distinct CDR3 sequences, with about 34% as singletons. This material consisted of blood, taken after autologous hematopoietic stem cell transplantation. These receptors were taken from a girl under 18 with multiple sclerosis. CDR3s leave out the opening cysteine and the closing phenylalanine or tryptophan.

v_call,j_call,cdr3_aa
TRBV20-1,TRBJ1-1,SATTQGGVAF
TRBV10-3,TRBJ2-1,AISIVAGVKNEQF
TRBV6-5,TRBJ2-1,ASSLYRPGATASNEQF
TRBV24-1,TRBJ2-1,ATSDLIAVHSYNEQF
TRBV20-1,TRBJ2-7,SAEGGRDFSYEQY
TRBV20-1,TRBJ2-1,SAPAAYNEQF
TRBV12-5,TRBJ2-1,ASGLGTIYNEQF
TRBV19,TRBJ2-4,ASSKWDRLAKVRIQY
TRBV27,TRBJ1-1,ASSFRTQNTEAF
TRBV20-1,TRBJ2-5,SARDLVSSGEQY
TRBV7-2,TRBJ2-5,ASSLWADQETQY